Reported below is one TCR beta chain. Its antigen specificity is not known. No base quality information exists; no much larger clone differs at one position. Libraries were prepared through PCR. TCR sequencing of DNA from cultured CD4+ T cells used the Oncomine TCR Beta short-read assay at the Johns Hopkins FTIC core. The QIAamp micro DNA kit was used to extract genomic DNA from the cultured CD4+ T cells. The Oncomine TCR Beta libraries from cultured CD4+ T cells were pooled using unique dual indexes and then sequenced on an Illumina iSeq 100. In the original analysis: Non-productive sequences were filtered out, and CDR3s that did not start with C, did not end with F or W, or were shorter than 7 amino acids were discarded. Antigen-specific clonotypes were identified with the MANAFEST web application by comparing peptide-stimulated wells with reference and other culture wells. An FDR below 0.05, an odds ratio above 5, and a productive frequency above 0.1% in at least two of three replicate wells were required for clones to be considered positive. A clonotype counted as cross-reactive if it showed significant expansion both in the SARS-CoV-2 spike wells and in at least one common cold coronavirus spike condition. Using R version 3.6.1, CDR3 homology was evaluated through Levenshtein distances (stringdist) along with unrooted phylogenetic trees (ape). Through fastp at Q25 and MiXCR, TCRdb rebuilt clones from the public reads, retaining in-frame beta chains. CDR3 protein duplicates are merged, each entry listing the most common genes and DNA. What appears here as the V and J calls and clone size reflects TCRdb's work, not the paper's. Present in this sample are about 18,000 distinct CDR3 sequences, 78% of which were seen just once. The ten top clones hold approximately 16% of the sample.

The data stem from a study of vaccination and CD4 T cells after COVID-19 (dated by TCRdb to between 2020 and 2023). With respect to the entire study: The convalescent cohort included six males and four females, with two Hispanic individuals, seven Caucasians, two Asians and one multiracial person. Participants got two doses of the Pfizer-BioNTech BNT162b2 vaccine (n=8) or two doses of the Moderna mRNA-1273 vaccine (n=2). Post-COVID blood samples from convalescent patients were collected a median of around 100 days after diagnosis, with a range of roughly 35 to 170 days. Post-vaccine blood samples were obtained a median of around 74 days after the second vaccine dose, with a range of about 12 to 241 days. Overlapping spike peptide pools from SARS-CoV-2 and from the common cold coronaviruses HCoV-NL63, HCoV-OC43 and HCoV-229E were used as culture stimuli. Control cultures received a CEFX viral epitope pool as the positive control, an HIV-1 Nef peptide pool as the negative control, or no peptide. The spike-specific CD4+ TCR repertoire was compared before and after mRNA vaccination in over nine COVID-19 convalescent patients and a handful of infection-naive healthy vaccine recipients.

Beyond this particular receptor, the publication reports: The median count of SARS-CoV-2-reactive clonotypes went up from some 23 after infection to approximately 40 after vaccination, although the change was not significant. Among convalescent patients, a median roughly 90% of the SARS-CoV-2-reactive clones seen after vaccination appeared only after vaccination, which suggests priming specific to the vaccine. Relatively few convalescent patients were included in the study, and early timepoints after natural infection were not analyzed. Nearly all vaccine-specific clones in convalescent patients (304 of 307) were mono-reactive for SARS-CoV-2 spike rather than cross-reactive with common cold coronaviruses.

Per the publication, the treatment or condition label means: 10-day PBMC culture with coronavirus spike peptide pools or control peptides (ViraFEST assay). The study used the ViraFEST assay, which expanded antigen-specific T cells with peptide pools and then identified expanded clonotypes by TCR sequencing. Negative nucleocapsid antibody tests before and after vaccination confirmed that the healthy vaccine recipients had no prior SARS-CoV-2 infection. Each well held 2 million or so PBMCs cultured in IMDM containing roughly 5.4% human AB serum and approximately 9.8 IU/ml IL-2, with about 9.4 ug/ml peptide pools added. Half of the culture medium was replaced with fresh IL-2-containing medium on days 3 and 7. Once the cells had been in culture for over 9 days, the EasySep CD4+ T cell isolation kit was used to isolate CD4+ T cells by negative selection. Ficoll-Paque Plus gradient centrifugation was used to isolate PBMCs from whole blood, and the isolated PBMCs were then either used fresh or cryopreserved at -140C. Each culture condition was generally run in triplicate wells.

Inclusive of the bounding cysteine and phenylalanine, the CDR3 is 14 residues long. Only the CDR3 part of the read is kept: 42 bases, read in frame from the first base. Unmatched junction bases come to 2, with V trimmed by 6 bases and J by 4 bases. The germline V gene encodes CDR1 WSHSY and CDR2 SAAADI. This sequence uses TRBV10-2 and TRBJ2-5; TRBD2 matches 13 bases in the middle. This material consisted of CD4+ T cells from blood, cultured in vitro, taken after SARS-CoV-2 vaccination. This clonotype originated in a human donor who received a COVID-19 vaccine. The DNA sequence is as follows: TGCGCCAGCAGACTAGCGGGGGGGCCAGAGACCCAGTACTTC. This codes for CASRLAGGPETQYF.